This T cell receptor (beta chain) was profiled in a study of post-analysis software for immune sequencing data. Each TCR beta cDNA library carried unique molecular identifiers. Yield was some 540,000 cDNA molecules from 1 to 10 million T cells. TCRdb called the PCR reads again in MiXCR, with one record for every CDR3 protein. The table has around 250,000 distinct CDR3 sequences, about 40% seen once; the top ten hold less than 6%. Ten or more counts support this clonotype. The sample comprised blood. This TCR was recovered from a girl aged 5-17 years with multiple sclerosis.

CDR3 nucleotides: TGCAGTGCTAGAGCTATGGTTGTGGATTCACCCCTCCACTTT. Translation: CSARAMVVDSPLHF. The chain employs TRBV20-1 and TRBJ1-6; no reliable D call. Germline CDR1 and CDR2: DFQATT and SNEGSKA (reference sequence). CDR3 length: 14 residues. V lost 1 base and J lost 8, with 12 bases in between.